The T cell receptor beta chain under discussion was sequenced for a study of cytomegalovirus exposure and HLA in healthy donors. In the study overall: The 130 or so validation repertoires, a later analysis reported, used the same platform as the roughly 730 repertoires from the first cohort.

TCRdb's copy holds only in-frame clones and misses some; the assay was immunoSEQ multiplex PCR. The sample holds about 82,000 clones, about 95% seen once. The germline CDR1 and CDR2 sequences are MNHNS and SASEGT. This CDR3 spans 12 amino acids. V lost 1 base and J 4 bases, leaving 5 bases between the germline ends. This clone was counted a few times. This clonotype was obtained from a woman aged 18 to 35 in good health and CMV-seronegative. The chain links TRBV6-1 to TRBJ2-7; no definite D call. The specimen was PBMCs. In DNA, the CDR3 is TGTGCCAGCAGTGAAGGGCTTTACGAGCAGTACTTC. It is translated as CASSEGLYEQYF.